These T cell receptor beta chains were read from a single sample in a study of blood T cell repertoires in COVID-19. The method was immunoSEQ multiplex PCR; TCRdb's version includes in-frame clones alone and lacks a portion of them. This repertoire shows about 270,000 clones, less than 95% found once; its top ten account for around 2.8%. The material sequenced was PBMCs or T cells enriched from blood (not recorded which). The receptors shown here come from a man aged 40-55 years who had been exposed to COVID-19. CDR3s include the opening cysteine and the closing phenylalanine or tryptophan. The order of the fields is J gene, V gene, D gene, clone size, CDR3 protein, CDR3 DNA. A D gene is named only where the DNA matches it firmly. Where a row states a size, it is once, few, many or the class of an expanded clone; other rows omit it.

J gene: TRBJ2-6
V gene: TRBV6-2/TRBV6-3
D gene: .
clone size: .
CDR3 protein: CASSYSLGGAGANVLTF
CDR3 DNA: TGTGCCAGCAGTTACTCGTTAGGCGGGGCTGGGGCCAACGTCCTGACTTTC

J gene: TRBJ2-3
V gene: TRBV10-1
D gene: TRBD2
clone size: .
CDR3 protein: CASTEGLAGNTDTQYF
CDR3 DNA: TGCGCCAGCACCGAGGGACTAGCGGGGAACACAGATACGCAGTATTTT

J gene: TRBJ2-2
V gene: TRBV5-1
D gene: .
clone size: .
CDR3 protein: CASSFDTPGTGELFF
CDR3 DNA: TGCGCCAGCAGTTTTGATACCCCCGGCACCGGGGAGCTGTTTTTT

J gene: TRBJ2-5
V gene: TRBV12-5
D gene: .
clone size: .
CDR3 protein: CASGFVPGESLQETQYF
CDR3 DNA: TGTGCTAGTGGTTTCGTCCCGGGGGAATCTTTACAAGAGACCCAGTACTTC

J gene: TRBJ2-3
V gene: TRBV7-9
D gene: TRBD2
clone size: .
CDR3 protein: CASSPHFGGGASSTDTQYF
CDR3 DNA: TGTGCCAGCAGCCCCCATTTCGGCGGGGGAGCTTCTAGCACAGATACGCAGTATTTT

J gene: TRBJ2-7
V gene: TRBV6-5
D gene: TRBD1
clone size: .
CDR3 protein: CASRDRGFYEQYF
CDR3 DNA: TGTGCCAGCAGGGACAGGGGGTTCTACGAGCAGTACTTC

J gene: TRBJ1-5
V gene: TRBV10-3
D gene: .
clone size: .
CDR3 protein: CAISELGRDYSNQPQHF
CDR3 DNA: TGTGCCATCAGTGAGCTGGGCAGAGACTATAGCAATCAGCCCCAGCATTTT

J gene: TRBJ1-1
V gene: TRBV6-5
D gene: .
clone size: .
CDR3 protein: CASSYNKGRGTEAFF
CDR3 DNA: TGTGCCAGCAGTTACAACAAAGGGAGGGGCACTGAAGCTTTCTTT

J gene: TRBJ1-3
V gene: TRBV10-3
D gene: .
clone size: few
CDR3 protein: CAISESGETTGNTIYF
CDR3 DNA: TGTGCCATCAGTGAGTCTGGGGAGACTACCGGAAACACCATATATTTT

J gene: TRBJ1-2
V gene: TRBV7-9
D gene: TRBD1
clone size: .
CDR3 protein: CASTPQGQSGGYTF
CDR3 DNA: TGTGCCAGCACCCCTCAGGGACAGTCTGGGGGCTACACCTTC

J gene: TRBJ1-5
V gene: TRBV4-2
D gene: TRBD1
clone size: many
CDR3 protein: CASSQDGQGNQPQHF
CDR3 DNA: TGTGCCAGCAGCCAAGATGGACAGGGCAATCAGCCCCAGCATTTT

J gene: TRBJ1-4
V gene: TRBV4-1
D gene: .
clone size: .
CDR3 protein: CASSQGDRPTNEKLFF
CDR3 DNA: TGCGCCAGCAGCCAGGGTGACAGACCAACTAATGAAAAACTGTTTTTT

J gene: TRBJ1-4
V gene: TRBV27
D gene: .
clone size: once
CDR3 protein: CASSLYPRGTVATNEKLFF
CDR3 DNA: TGTGCCAGCAGTTTATACCCCCGCGGGACGGTCGCAACTAATGAAAAACTGTTTTTT

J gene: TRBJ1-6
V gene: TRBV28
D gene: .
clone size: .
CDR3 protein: CASGTVSYNSPLHF
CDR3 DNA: TGTGCCAGCGGTACGGTCTCCTATAATTCACCCCTCCACTTT

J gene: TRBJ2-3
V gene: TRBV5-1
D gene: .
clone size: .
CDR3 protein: CASSLNGGADTQYF
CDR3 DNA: TGCGCCAGCAGCTTGAACGGGGGAGCGGATACGCAGTATTTT

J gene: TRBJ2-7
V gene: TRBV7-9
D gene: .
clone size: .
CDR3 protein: CASTRSGYHVEQYF
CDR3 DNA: TGTGCCAGCACCCGATCCGGGTATCACGTCGAGCAGTACTTC

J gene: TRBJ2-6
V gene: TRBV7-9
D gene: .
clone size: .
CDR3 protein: CASSLLISGAGANVLTF
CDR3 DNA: TGTGCCAGCAGCTTACTCATATCAGGGGCTGGGGCCAACGTCCTGACTTTC

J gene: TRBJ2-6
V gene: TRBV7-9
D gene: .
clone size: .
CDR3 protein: CASSSSFYGANVLTF
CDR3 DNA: TGTGCCAGCAGCTCCAGTTTTTATGGGGCCAACGTCCTGACTTTC

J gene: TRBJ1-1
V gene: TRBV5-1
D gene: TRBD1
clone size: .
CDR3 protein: CASSSGQGATEAFF
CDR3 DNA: TGCGCCAGCAGCTCGGGACAGGGGGCGACTGAAGCTTTCTTT

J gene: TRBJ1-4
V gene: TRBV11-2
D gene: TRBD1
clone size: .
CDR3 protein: CASSPRSGQTINEKLFF
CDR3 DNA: TGTGCCAGCAGCCCGAGGTCGGGACAGACGATTAATGAAAAACTGTTTTTT

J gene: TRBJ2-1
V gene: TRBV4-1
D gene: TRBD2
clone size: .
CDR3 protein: CASSQVFRTSSYNEQFF
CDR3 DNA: TGCGCCAGCAGCCAAGTATTCAGGACTAGCTCCTACAATGAGCAGTTCTTC

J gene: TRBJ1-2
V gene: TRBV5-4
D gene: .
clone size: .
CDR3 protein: CASTLTMGDSYGYTF
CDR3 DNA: TGTGCCAGCACCCTCACCATGGGGGACTCCTATGGCTACACCTTC

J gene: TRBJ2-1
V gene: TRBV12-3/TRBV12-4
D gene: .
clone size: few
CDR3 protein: CASSLLANGEQFF
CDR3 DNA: TGTGCCAGCAGTTTACTTGCCAACGGTGAGCAGTTCTTC

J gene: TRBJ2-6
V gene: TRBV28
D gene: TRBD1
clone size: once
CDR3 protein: CASKPPGQGAPGANVLTF
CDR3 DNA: TGTGCCAGCAAACCCCCGGGACAGGGGGCGCCTGGGGCCAACGTCCTGACTTTC

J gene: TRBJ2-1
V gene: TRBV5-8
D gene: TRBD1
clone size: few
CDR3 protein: CASRQGAYREQFF
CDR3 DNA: TGTGCCAGCAGACAGGGGGCTTATCGGGAGCAGTTCTTC

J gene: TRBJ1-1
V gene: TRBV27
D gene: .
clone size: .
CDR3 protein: CASSLSLGGVDTEAFF
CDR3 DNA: TGTGCCAGCAGTTTATCTTTGGGGGGGGTGGACACTGAAGCTTTCTTT

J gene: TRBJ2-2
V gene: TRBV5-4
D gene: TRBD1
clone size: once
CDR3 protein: CASSSWDSTGELFF
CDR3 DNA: TGTGCCAGCAGCTCATGGGACAGTACCGGGGAGCTGTTTTTT

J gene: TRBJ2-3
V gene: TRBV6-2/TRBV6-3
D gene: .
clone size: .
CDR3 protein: CASSYASRDTQYF
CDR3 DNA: TGTGCCAGCAGTTACGCTAGCCGGGATACGCAGTATTTT

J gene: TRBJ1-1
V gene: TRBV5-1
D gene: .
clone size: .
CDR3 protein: CASSEDQGSDTEAFF
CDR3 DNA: TGCGCCAGCAGCGAAGATCAGGGCTCGGACACTGAAGCTTTCTTT

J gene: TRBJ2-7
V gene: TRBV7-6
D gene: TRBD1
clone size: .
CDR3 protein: CASSLGAGGDEQYF
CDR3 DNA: TGTGCCAGCAGCTTAGGCGCAGGGGGCGACGAGCAGTACTTC

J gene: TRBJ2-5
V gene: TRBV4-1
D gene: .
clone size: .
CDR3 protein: CASSLTGTETQYF
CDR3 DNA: TGCGCCAGCAGCCTAACAGGGACAGAGACCCAGTACTTC

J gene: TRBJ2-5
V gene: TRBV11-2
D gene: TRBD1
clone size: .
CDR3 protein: CASSTEGTDRETQYF
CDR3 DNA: TGTGCCAGCAGCACAGAAGGGACAGATAGAGAGACCCAGTACTTC

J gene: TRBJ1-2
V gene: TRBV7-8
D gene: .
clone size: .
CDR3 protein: CASSRDPGTPNYGYTF
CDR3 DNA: TGTGCCAGCAGCCGAGACCCCGGGACACCCAACTATGGCTACACCTTC

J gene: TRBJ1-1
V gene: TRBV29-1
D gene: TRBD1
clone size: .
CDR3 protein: CSVQPGQDTEAFF
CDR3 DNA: TGCAGCGTTCAACCGGGACAGGACACTGAAGCTTTCTTT

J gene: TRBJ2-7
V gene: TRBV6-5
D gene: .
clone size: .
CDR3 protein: CASTYYSGSAYEQYF
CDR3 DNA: TGTGCCAGCACATATTATAGCGGTTCTGCCTACGAGCAGTACTTC

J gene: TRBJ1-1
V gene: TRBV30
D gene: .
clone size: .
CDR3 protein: CAWTLSPEAFF
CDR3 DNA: TGTGCCTGGACCCTCAGTCCTGAAGCTTTCTTT

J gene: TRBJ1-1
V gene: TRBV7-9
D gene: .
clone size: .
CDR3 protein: CASSRTDGEAFF
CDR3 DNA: TGTGCCAGCAGCCGGACAGATGGTGAAGCTTTCTTT

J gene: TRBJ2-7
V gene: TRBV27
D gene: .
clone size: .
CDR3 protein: CASSFLAKPYEQYF
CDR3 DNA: TGTGCCAGCAGTTTTTTAGCCAAACCCTACGAGCAGTACTTC

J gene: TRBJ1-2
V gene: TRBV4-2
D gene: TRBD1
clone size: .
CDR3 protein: CASSQSRQSGGNGGYTF
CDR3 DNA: TGTGCCAGCAGCCAATCCAGACAGTCAGGGGGGAATGGTGGCTACACCTTC

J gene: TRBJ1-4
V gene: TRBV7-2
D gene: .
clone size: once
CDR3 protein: CASSLGGVNEKLFF
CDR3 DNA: TGTGCCAGCAGCTTAGGGGGGGTTAATGAAAAACTGTTTTTT

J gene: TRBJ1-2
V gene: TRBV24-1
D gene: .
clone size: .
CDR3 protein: CATSDYTSGLGGYTF
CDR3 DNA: TGTGCCACCAGTGATTATACCTCAGGGTTGGGGGGCTACACCTTC

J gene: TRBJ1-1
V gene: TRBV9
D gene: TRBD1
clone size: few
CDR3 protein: CASSVDGTGNTEAFF
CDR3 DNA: TGTGCCAGCAGCGTAGACGGGACAGGGAACACTGAAGCTTTCTTT

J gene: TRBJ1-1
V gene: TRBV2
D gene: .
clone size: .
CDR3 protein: CASQEFRAFF
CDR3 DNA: TGTGCCAGCCAGGAATTTAGGGCTTTCTTT

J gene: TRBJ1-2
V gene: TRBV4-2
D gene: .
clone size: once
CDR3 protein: CASSQVSGDYGYTF
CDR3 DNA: TGTGCCAGCAGCCAAGTCTCAGGGGATTATGGCTACACCTTC

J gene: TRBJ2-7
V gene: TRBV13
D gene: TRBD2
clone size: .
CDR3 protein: CASSPDLREDEQYF
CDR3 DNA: TGTGCCAGCAGCCCCGACCTACGGGAGGACGAGCAGTACTTC

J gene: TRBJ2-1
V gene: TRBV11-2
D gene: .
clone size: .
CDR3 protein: CASSLVADTVSYNEQFF
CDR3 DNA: TGTGCCAGCAGCTTAGTAGCGGACACCGTCTCCTACAATGAGCAGTTCTTC

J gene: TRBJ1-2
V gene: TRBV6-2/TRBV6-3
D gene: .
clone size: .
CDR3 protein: CASSSPSTGRYGYTF
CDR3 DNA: TGTGCCAGCAGTTCCCCTTCCACAGGGCGGTATGGCTACACCTTC

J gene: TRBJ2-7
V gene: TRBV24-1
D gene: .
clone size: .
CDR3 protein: CATSNEQYF
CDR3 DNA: TGTGCCACCAGCAACGAGCAGTACTTC

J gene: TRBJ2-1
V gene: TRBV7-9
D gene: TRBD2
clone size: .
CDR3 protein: CASSFRLAASYEQFF
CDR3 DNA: TGTGCCAGCAGCTTTCGACTAGCGGCTTCCTATGAGCAGTTCTTC

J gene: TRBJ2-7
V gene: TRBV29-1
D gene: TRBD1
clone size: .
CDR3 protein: CSVAPGTGGFEQYF
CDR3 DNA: TGCAGCGTCGCGCCCGGGACAGGGGGCTTCGAGCAGTACTTC

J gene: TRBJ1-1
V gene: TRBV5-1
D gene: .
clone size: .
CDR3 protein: CASSFETANTEAFF
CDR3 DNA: TGCGCCAGCAGCTTCGAGACAGCGAACACTGAAGCTTTCTTT

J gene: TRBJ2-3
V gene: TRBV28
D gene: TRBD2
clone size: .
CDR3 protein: CASSIPLAESTDTQYF
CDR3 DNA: TGTGCCAGCAGTATCCCCCTAGCGGAAAGCACAGATACGCAGTATTTT

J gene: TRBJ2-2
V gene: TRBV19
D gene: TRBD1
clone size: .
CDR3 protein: CASSWTGTANTGELFF
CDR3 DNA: TGTGCCAGTAGTTGGACAGGGACCGCGAACACCGGGGAGCTGTTTTTT

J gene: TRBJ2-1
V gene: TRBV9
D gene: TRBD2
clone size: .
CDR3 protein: CASSVGSSGNNEQFF
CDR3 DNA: TGTGCCAGCAGCGTAGGTTCTAGCGGAAACAATGAGCAGTTCTTC

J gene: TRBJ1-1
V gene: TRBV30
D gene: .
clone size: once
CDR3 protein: CAWGWAAEAFF
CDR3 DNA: TGTGCCTGGGGGTGGGCAGCTGAAGCTTTCTTT